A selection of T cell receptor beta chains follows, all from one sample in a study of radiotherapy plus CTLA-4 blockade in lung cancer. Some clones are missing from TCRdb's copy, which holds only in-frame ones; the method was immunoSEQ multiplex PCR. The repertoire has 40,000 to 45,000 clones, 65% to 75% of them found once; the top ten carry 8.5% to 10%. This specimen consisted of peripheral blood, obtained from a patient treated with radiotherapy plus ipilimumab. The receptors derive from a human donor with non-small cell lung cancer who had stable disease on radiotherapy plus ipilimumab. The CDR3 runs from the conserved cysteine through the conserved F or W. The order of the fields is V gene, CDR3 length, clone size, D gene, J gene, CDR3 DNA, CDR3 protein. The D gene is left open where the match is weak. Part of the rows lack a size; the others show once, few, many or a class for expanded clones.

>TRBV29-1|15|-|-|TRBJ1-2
TGCAGCGTTGGAGGCCTCGCTACAGACTACCTCAGCTACACCTTC
CSVGGLATDYLSYTF
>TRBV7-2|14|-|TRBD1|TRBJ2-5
TGTGCCAGCAGCGGACAGGGGTACCAAGAGACCCAGTACTTC
CASSGQGYQETQYF
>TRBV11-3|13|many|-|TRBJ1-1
TGTGCCAGCAGCTTAGCTCCAGGGGCTGAAGCTTTCTTT
CASSLAPGAEAFF
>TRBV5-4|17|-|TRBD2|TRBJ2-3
TGTGCCACCAGTGGAGGGACTAGCGGGGGGTGGACAGATACGCAGTATTTT
CATSGGTSGGWTDTQYF
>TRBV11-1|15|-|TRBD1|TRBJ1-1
TGTGCCAGCAGCCGGACACAGGGGTCAAACACTGAAGCTTTCTTT
CASSRTQGSNTEAFF
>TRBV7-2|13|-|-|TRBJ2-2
TGTGCCAGCAGCCGCGGGACTACCGGGGAGCTGTTTTTT
CASSRGTTGELFF
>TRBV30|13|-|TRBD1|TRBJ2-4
TGTGCCTGGAGTTTTGGACAGGCAAACATTCAGTACTTC
CAWSFGQANIQYF
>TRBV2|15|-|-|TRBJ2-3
TGTGCCAGCAGTCCTCCGGCCCAGGGCACAGATACGCAGTATTTT
CASSPPAQGTDTQYF
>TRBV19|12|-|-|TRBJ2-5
TGTGCCAGTAGGGCGGGACAAGAGACCCAGTACTTC
CASRAGQETQYF
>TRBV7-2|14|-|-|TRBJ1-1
TGTGCCAGCAGCTTACGGAGGGGGAACACTGAAGCTTTCTTT
CASSLRRGNTEAFF
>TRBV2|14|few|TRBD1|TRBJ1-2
TGTGCCAGCTCAGGACAGGGCCCTGACTATGGCTACACCTTC
CASSGQGPDYGYTF
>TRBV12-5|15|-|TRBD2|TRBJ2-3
TGTGCTAGTGTCAAAGGACTAGCCGGCACAGATACGCAGTATTTT
CASVKGLAGTDTQYF
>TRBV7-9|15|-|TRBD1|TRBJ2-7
TGTGCCAGCAGCTCGAGGGACAGGGGGCGAAACGAGCAGTACTTC
CASSSRDRGRNEQYF
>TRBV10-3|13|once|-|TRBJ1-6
TGTGCCATCGGGGCCCGAGTAGAGGCACCCCTCCACTTT
CAIGARVEAPLHF
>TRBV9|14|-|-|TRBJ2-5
TGTGCCAGCAGCACTTCCCTGGGGGGAGAGACCCAGTACTTC
CASSTSLGGETQYF
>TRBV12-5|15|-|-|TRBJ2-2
TGTGCTAGTGGTTTGGGACAGACGAACACCGGGGAGCTGTTTTTT
CASGLGQTNTGELFF
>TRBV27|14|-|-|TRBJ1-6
TGTGCCAGCAGTTTAAATTACAGGGACTCACCCCTCCACTTT
CASSLNYRDSPLHF
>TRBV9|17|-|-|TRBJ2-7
TGTGCCAGCAGCGTAGGGAGTAGACGGGGGGCAAGGGACGAGCAGTACTTC
CASSVGSRRGARDEQYF
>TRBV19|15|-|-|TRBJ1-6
TGTGCCAGTAGTGCTACGTCTCAGGGGAATTCACCCCTCCACTTT
CASSATSQGNSPLHF
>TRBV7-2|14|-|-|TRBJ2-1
TGTGCCAGCAGCTTAGCCCCACTAGCCAATGAGCAGTTCTTC
CASSLAPLANEQFF
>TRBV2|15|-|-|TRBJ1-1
TGTGCCAGCGCCCCGGGTGGAGGCACGAACACTGAAGCTTTCTTT
CASAPGGGTNTEAFF
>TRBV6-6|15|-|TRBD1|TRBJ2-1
TGTGCCGGCACCCAAACCGGGACAGGGCGGAATGAGCAGTTCTTC
CAGTQTGTGRNEQFF
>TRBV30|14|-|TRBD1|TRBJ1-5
TGTGCCTGGGGGACAGGCGTCGTTAATCAGCCCCAGCATTTT
CAWGTGVVNQPQHF
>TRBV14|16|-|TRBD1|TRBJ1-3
TGTGCCAGCAGCCAAGCGGGGACAGGGAGAGGAAACACCATATATTTT
CASSQAGTGRGNTIYF
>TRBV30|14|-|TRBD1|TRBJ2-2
TGTGCCTGCAAGAGGGGGCTTGGCACCGGGGAGCTGTTTTTT
CACKRGLGTGELFF
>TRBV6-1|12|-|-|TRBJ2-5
TGTGCCAGCAGTATAACGGTTGAGACCCAGTACTTC
CASSITVETQYF
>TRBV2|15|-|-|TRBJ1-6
TGTGCCAGCAGTGAACGGGGACTGTATAATTCACCCCTCCACTTT
CASSERGLYNSPLHF
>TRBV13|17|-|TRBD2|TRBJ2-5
TGTGCCAGCAGCTTTGGTCACGGGCTAGCGGACCAAGAGACCCAGTACTTC
CASSFGHGLADQETQYF
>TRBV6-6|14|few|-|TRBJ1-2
TGTGCCAGCAGTCCCTCAGGGTCTCTCTATGGCTACACCTTC
CASSPSGSLYGYTF
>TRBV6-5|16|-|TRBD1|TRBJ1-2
TGTGCCAGCAGTTACCATTCCGGGACAGGGAACTATGGCTACACCTTC
CASSYHSGTGNYGYTF
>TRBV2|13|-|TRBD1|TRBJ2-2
TGTGCCACCGGGACAGGGAACACCGGGGAGCTGTTTTTT
CATGTGNTGELFF
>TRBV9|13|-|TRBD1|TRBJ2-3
TGTGCCAGCAGCGTAGAAGGACAGGGGACGCAGTATTTT
CASSVEGQGTQYF
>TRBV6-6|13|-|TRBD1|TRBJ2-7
TGTGCCAGCAGGTTGACAGGGGACTACGAGCAGTACTTC
CASRLTGDYEQYF
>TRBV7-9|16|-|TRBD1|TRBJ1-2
TGTGCCAGCAGCCCAGGGGGGGCTCAGGGGGCGATGGGCTACACCTTC
CASSPGGAQGAMGYTF
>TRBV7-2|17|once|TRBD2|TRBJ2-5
TGTGCCAGCAGCTCAAGGTTTTCACGGGGGGGACAAGAGACCCAGTACTTC
CASSSRFSRGGQETQYF
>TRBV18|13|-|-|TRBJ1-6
TGTGCCAGCTCACCATACTATAATTCACCCCTCCACTTT
CASSPYYNSPLHF
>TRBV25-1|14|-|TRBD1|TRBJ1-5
TGTGCCACTAGGGGACAGGGGAACTCGGGGCCCCAGCATTTT
CATRGQGNSGPQHF
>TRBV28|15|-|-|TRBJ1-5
TGTGCCAGCACCACCCCGGGAGGGAAGGATCAGCCCCAGCATTTT
CASTTPGGKDQPQHF
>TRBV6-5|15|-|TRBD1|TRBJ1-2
TGTGCCAGCAGTGGAGGGACACAGGGGTTGAGGGGCTACACCTTC
CASSGGTQGLRGYTF
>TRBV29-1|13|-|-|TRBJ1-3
TGCAGCGCACGCAGAGGATCTGGAAACACCATATATTTT
CSARRGSGNTIYF
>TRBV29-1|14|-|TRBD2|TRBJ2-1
TGCAGCGTCGGACTAGCGCCTGCCTACAATGAGCAGTTCTTC
CSVGLAPAYNEQFF
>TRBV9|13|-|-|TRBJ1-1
TGTGCCAGCAAGAGGGAGGGGAGCACTGAAGCTTTCTTT
CASKREGSTEAFF
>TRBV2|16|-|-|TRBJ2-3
TGTGCCAGCAGTTTTGCCAGCGGCCCTCCCACAGATACGCAGTATTTT
CASSFASGPPTDTQYF
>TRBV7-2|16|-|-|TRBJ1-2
TGTGCCAGCAGCTTAGCCCCGGGAGCCCTATTCTATGGCTACACCTTC
CASSLAPGALFYGYTF
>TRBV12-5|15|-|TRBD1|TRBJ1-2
TGTGCTAGTGGTTTGTCCTCCGGGACAGGGGTCGGCTACACCTTC
CASGLSSGTGVGYTF
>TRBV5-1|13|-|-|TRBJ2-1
TGCGCCAGCAGCTTGGGCCTGGCCCTTGAGCAGTTCTTC
CASSLGLALEQFF
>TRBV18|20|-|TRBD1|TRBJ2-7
TGTGCCAGCTCACCACCCGGCGTTCTACAGGGGCCGAGGAGCTCCTACGAGCAGTACTTC
CASSPPGVLQGPRSSYEQYF
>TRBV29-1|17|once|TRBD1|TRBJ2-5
TGCAGCGTTTCAGGGACAGGGAAATGGGGAGTCCAAGAGACCCAGTACTTC
CSVSGTGKWGVQETQYF
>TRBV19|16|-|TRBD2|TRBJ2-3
TGTGCCAGTAGTATTGGAGCGGGGGGGCCAACAGATACGCAGTATTTT
CASSIGAGGPTDTQYF
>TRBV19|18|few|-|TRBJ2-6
TGTGCCACCTCCCCAGGTCAGGGGCGAAGGCCTGGGGCCAACGTCCTGACTTTC
CATSPGQGRRPGANVLTF
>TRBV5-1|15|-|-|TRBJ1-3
TGCGCCAGCAGCTTGGCCGGGGGAGACGGAAACACCATATATTTT
CASSLAGGDGNTIYF
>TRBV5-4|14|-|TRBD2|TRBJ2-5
TGTGCCAGCACTAGCGGGATGGCGCAAGAGACCCAGTACTTC
CASTSGMAQETQYF
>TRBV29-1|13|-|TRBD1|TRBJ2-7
TGCAGCGCCAAACAGGGGGGAGACTACGAGCAGTACTTC
CSAKQGGDYEQYF
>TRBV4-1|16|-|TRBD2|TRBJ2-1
TGCGCCAGCAGCCAGGCCCCGGGGGGCTCCTACAATGAGCAGTTCTTC
CASSQAPGGSYNEQFF
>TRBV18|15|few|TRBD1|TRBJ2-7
TGTGCCAGCTCACCCGGGACAGGAGACTCCTACGAGCAGTACTTC
CASSPGTGDSYEQYF
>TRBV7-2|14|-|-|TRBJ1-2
TGTGCCAGCAGCCCAGGCGCAGGGCCCTATGGCTACACCTTC
CASSPGAGPYGYTF
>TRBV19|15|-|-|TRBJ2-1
TGTGCCAGTAGTATAGACAGCGTCCCGTCGGGTTTGCAGTTCTTC
CASSIDSVPSGLQFF
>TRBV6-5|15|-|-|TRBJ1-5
TGTGCCAGCAGCCCCGCTTATCCTGTCGGTCAGCCCCAGCATTTT
CASSPAYPVGQPQHF
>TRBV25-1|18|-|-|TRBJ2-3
TGTGCCAGCAGTGAATATCCAGCAGCAGGGGCAGGGACAGATACGCAGTATTTT
CASSEYPAAGAGTDTQYF